Below, 5 T cell receptor beta chains from the same sample are listed, as sequenced in a study of blood T cell repertoires in COVID-19. Libraries were prepared by immunoSEQ multiplex PCR; TCRdb keeps only in-frame clonotypes and omits some of them. The table has 200,000 or so clones, 79% seen once. Sequenced sample: peripheral blood. The receptors derive from a man aged 55 to 69 with active or convalescent COVID-19.

This clone was seen more than once but under ten times. The rearrangement uses TRBV28 and TRBJ2-7; 11 nucleotides align to TRBD1. The CDR3 has 17 amino acids. Germline CDR1 reads MDHEN; CDR2 reads SYDVKM. The junction had 9 bases not matched to a gene; V was cut back by 3 bases and J by 2 bases. The CDR3, as DNA: TGTGCCAGCAGTTTCGGTTTGGGACAGGGGGGGGCCTACGAGCAGTACTTC. Encoded protein: CASSFGLGQGGAYEQYF.

The chain has TRBV4-2 and TRBJ2-2, with 8 bases matching TRBD2. The CDR3 sequence is 18 residues long. The V and J ends lost 0 bases and 3 bases, in that order; junction bases with no gene match: 9. Germline values: CDR1 LGHNA, CDR2 YNFKEQ. CDR3 amino acids: CASSQDGLSGGYTGELFF. CDR3 coding DNA: TGTGCCAGCAGCCAAGATGGGCTGAGCGGGGGTTACACCGGGGAGCTGTTTTTT.

The rearrangement uses TRBV7-8 and TRBJ1-1; 10 bases match TRBD1. V lost 3 bases, J lost 0 bases, and 1 base stayed unmatched. Germline assignment: CDR1 SGHVS and CDR2 FQNEAQ. The length of the CDR3 is 15 residues. The CDR3: CASSLGTGVNTEAFF. Here the CDR3 DNA reads TGTGCCAGCAGCTTGGGGACAGGGGTGAACACTGAAGCTTTCTTT.

The chain has TRBV7-2 and TRBJ2-7; TRBD1 matches at 7 bases. Per the germline V gene, CDR1 is SGHTA and CDR2 is FQGNSA. J lost 0 bases, V lost 5 bases, and 7 bases had no gene match. The CDR3 spans 15 residues. The chain's CDR3 is CASSLDRTSSYEQYF. For the CDR3, the DNA is TGTGCCAGCAGCCTGGACAGGACCAGCTCCTACGAGCAGTACTTC.

The chain couples TRBV9 to TRBJ2-2; tentatively, D is TRBD1 (6 bases). The CDR3 loop spans 15 amino acids. From germline, CDR1 is SGDLS and CDR2 YYNGEE. V was shortened by 1 base and J by 3 bases, with 10 bases between the two germline ends. CDR3 sequence: CASSVQGSDTGELFF. In nucleotides, the CDR3 is TGTGCCAGCAGCGTACAGGGGTCGGACACCGGGGAGCTGTTTTTT.